This note documents a single T cell receptor beta chain sequence. The CDR3 covers 12 residues. CDR1 SGHKS and CDR2 YYEKEE come from the germline V gene (reference sequence). J gave up 4 bases and V 7 bases, and 4 bases lay outside the gene matches. This specimen comes from a study of technical replicates of blood from a few donors. Assay: immunoSEQ multiplex PCR; the TCRdb copy retains only in-frame clones and omits some. This table holds about 100,000 clones, approximately 95% found once. The receptor comes from a human donor in good health. The V and J genes are TRBV5-5 and TRBJ2-5; 7 bases are shared with TRBD1. The sequenced sample was T cells isolated from PBMCs. The CDR3 spells CASRQGGETQYF. DNA for the CDR3: TGTGCCAGCCGACAGGGTGGAGAGACCCAGTACTTC.